The 30 T cell receptor beta chains below all came from one sample that was sequenced in a study of Graves' ophthalmopathy and Graves' hyperthyroidism. CDR3 regions of TCR beta were amplified from RNA transcripts. HTBI primers were employed in first-round RT-PCR, then a second-round multiplex PCR followed. MiXCR, run by TCRdb on the multiplex PCR reads, gives a single entry per CDR3 protein. The sample holds roughly 610,000 distinct CDR3 sequences, 20% to 25% seen once. Sequencing was performed on peripheral blood. All receptors come from a woman aged 18-29 years with stable Graves' hyperthyroidism. Some clones in this sample may be carry-over from other donors' samples.

This clonotype was counted many times. The chain links TRBV4-2 to TRBJ2-7; the D gene is possibly TRBD1 (5 bases). The CDR3 consists of 16 residues. Germline V CDR1 and CDR2: LGHNA, YNFKEQ. V dropped 4 bases and J dropped 7 bases, with 23 bases sitting between them. The CDR3 protein is CASSPPREQAKEEQYF. The CDR3 DNA sequence: TGTGCCAGCAGCCCCCCAAGGGAACAGGCCAAGGAGGAGCAGTACTTC.

The chain has TRBV6-1 and TRBJ1-4; no clear D gene. This CDR3 is 11 amino acids long. Trimming removed 7 bases from V and 8 bases from J, with 8 bases in between. Germline lookup yields CDR1 MNHNS and CDR2 SASEGT. Written as DNA, the CDR3 is TGTGCCAGCATCGGACCAGAAAAACTGTTTTTT. Translated, it gives CASIGPEKLFF.

This clonotype has more than one count but fewer than ten. The genes are TRBV11-2 and TRBJ1-1, with a weak D call TRBD1 (5 bases). V was cut by 1 base and J by 4 bases, with 16 bases left in between. This CDR3 is built from 16 residues. The V gene's germline CDR1 is SGHAT and CDR2 FQNNGV. The CDR3 loop is CASSLVTPRGTTEAFF. The CDR3, as DNA: TGTGCCAGCAGCTTAGTCACCCCTCGGGGGACCACTGAAGCTTTCTTT. The variable domain in full, with the rest retrieved from reference TRBV11-2 and TRBJ1-1, is EAGVAQSPRYKIIEKRQSVAFWCNPISGHATLYWYQQILGQGPKLLIQFQNNGVVDDSQLPKDRFSAERLKGVDSTLKIQPAKLEDSAVYLCASSLVTPRGTTEAFFGQGTRLTVV.

This clonotype has a handful of counts. This clone may be a read error of a much larger clone one base away. The V and J genes are TRBV12-3 or TRBV12-4 and TRBJ1-5; perhaps TRBD1 as D (6 bases). The CDR3 loop spans 13 amino acids. Trimming took 5 bases from V and 3 from J, leaving 8 bases between them. The DNA of the CDR3 is TGTGCCAGCAGTACAGGGTTCAATCAGCCCCAGCATTTT. Translating gives CASSTGFNQPQHF.

This clonotype was seen ten or more times. This chain uses TRBV20-1 with TRBJ2-4, with 7 bases lining up with TRBD2. CDR1 is DFQATT and CDR2 is SNEGSKA in the germline V gene (reference sequence). V was pared by 0 bases and J by 1 base, with 9 bases of the junction left unmatched. The CDR3 runs to 17 residues. CDR3 protein: CSARDPSLGGAKNIQYF. The CDR3 region has the DNA TGCAGTGCTAGAGATCCGTCCTTGGGAGGGGCCAAAAACATTCAGTACTTC.

The chain links TRBV29-1 to TRBJ2-7; 12 bases line up with TRBD2. This CDR3 is 15 amino acids long. Germline V gives CDR1 SQVTM, CDR2 ANQGSEA. Unmatched junction bases numbered 5, after V lost 1 base and J lost 4 bases. The CDR3 is CSVEGLAGVGYEQYF. The CDR3 DNA reads TGCAGCGTTGAAGGACTAGCGGGGGTGGGGTACGAGCAGTACTTC.

This clonotype was counted at least ten times. The chain uses TRBV2 and TRBJ1-1; D uncertain. Germline-derived CDR1 and CDR2 are SNHLY and FYNNEI. The CDR3 is made up of 14 amino acids. Trimming took off 7 bases at V and 5 bases at J, with 17 bases between the two ends. In DNA, the CDR3 is TGTGCCAGCACGGCCGGCGGGCGGGTGACTGAAGCTTTCTTT. This gives the protein CASTAGGRVTEAFF.

This clonotype has at least ten counts. The chain links TRBV20-1 to TRBJ2-5, with a weak D call TRBD2 (6 bases). The CDR3 is 14 amino acids. Trimming stripped 3 bases from V and 0 bases from J, with 11 bases between. Germline CDR1 is DFQATT and CDR2 is SNEGSKA (reference sequence). The CDR3 sequence: CSARSSAYQETQYF. The CDR3 DNA sequence: TGCAGTGCTAGGTCTAGCGCCTACCAAGAGACCCAGTACTTC.

A remark on this clonotype: A read error may be the cause here, since a much bigger clone is one base away. The CDR3 carries no conserved terminal phenylalanine or tryptophan, so it likely arises from a read error. The chain is built from TRBV5-1 and TRBJ1-2; D remains unclear. This CDR3 spans 12 amino acids. Germline V CDR1 and CDR2: SGHRS, YFSETQ. The germline V and J ends were trimmed by 5 bases and 6 bases, with 11 bases remaining between them. CDR3 nucleotides: TGCGCCAGCAGTCCACACAGCGATGGCTACACCTTG. It specifies CASSPHSDGYTL.

This clonotype has at least ten counts. The chain combines TRBV12-3 or TRBV12-4 with TRBJ1-5; D is perhaps TRBD1 (6 bases). Trimming removed 6 bases at V and 9 bases at J, with 12 bases between. This CDR3 is 12 amino acids long. This CDR3 is CASSLQGGPQHF. In DNA form, the CDR3 reads TGTGCCAGCAGCCTTCAAGGGGGGCCCCAGCATTTT.

This clonotype was detected once. The chain couples TRBV18 to TRBJ2-5; 7 bases fit TRBD2. The CDR3 runs to 15 residues. Germline values: CDR1 KGHSH, CDR2 LQKENI. V lost 4 bases to trimming and J lost 4 bases; unmatched junction nucleotides: 9. CDR3 DNA sequence: TGTGCCAGCTCACGAGAACTAGCGAGGGGAGAGACCCAGTACTTC. It yields the protein CASSRELARGETQYF.

This clonotype was seen ten or more times. This chain connects TRBV7-8 to TRBJ2-5; D gene unclear. V was shortened by 1 base and J by 2 bases, with 8 bases between the two germline ends. Per the germline V gene, CDR1 is SGHVS and CDR2 is FQNEAQ. The CDR3 is made up of 14 amino acids. The CDR3 sequence: CASSLGYLQETQYF. The CDR3 nucleotides read TGTGCCAGCAGCTTAGGGTACCTGCAAGAGACCCAGTACTTC.

This chain links TRBV24-1 with TRBJ2-5, with D tentatively TRBD2 (6 bases). The V end was cut by 3 bases, the J end by 3 bases, with 10 bases between. The CDR3 is 14 amino acids. Looked up from germline, CDR1 is KGHDR and CDR2 is SFDVKD. The CDR3 is CATSDGTAEETQYF. The CDR3 DNA reads TGTGCCACCAGTGATGGGACTGCCGAAGAGACCCAGTACTTC.

This clonotype was detected ten times or more. The CDR3, as DNA: TGTGCCAGTAGCTTCTCAGCGGGCCTGGTCAAAAACATTCAGTACTTC. Its translation is CASSFSAGLVKNIQYF. This chain uses TRBV19 with TRBJ2-4, with D possibly TRBD2 on 6 matching bases. This CDR3 is 16 amino acids long. Looked up from germline, CDR1 is LNHDA and CDR2 is SQIVND (reference sequence). With 6 bases removed from V and 3 bases from J, the gap between germline ends came to 18 bases.

This clonotype turned up a few times. This may be a read error, as it is one base from a much larger clone. The rearrangement links TRBV7-2 to TRBJ2-5; the D is unclear. This CDR3 spans 15 amino acids. The germline gives CDR1 SGHTA, CDR2 FQGNSA. The CDR3 region is CASSRGRARAETQDF. CDR3 nucleotides: TGTGCCAGCAGCCGCGGACGGGCCCGGGCAGAGACCCAGGACTTC.

There are many counts of this clonotype. This sequence joins TRBV6-5 and TRBJ1-1; D remains ambiguous. Trimming pared 2 bases from V and 4 bases from J, leaving 8 bases between. The CDR3 consists of 13 residues. The germline gives CDR1 MNHEY, CDR2 SVGAGI. In DNA form, the CDR3 reads TGTGCCAGCAGTTACGAAACGGGCACTGAAGCTTTCTTT. This sequence encodes CASSYETGTEAFF.

This clonotype was counted many times. The V gene is TRBV6-4, the J gene TRBJ2-7, with TRBD2 identical over 10 bases. Losses at the gene ends were 8 bases for V and 4 bases for J; bases not matched to a gene: 17. From germline, CDR1 is MRHNA and CDR2 SNTAGT. CDR3 length equals 17 residues. DNA of the CDR3: TGTGCCAGCCTCGGGCGAGCGGGGGGGCGGAAAACATACGAGCAGTACTTC. This sequence encodes CASLGRAGGRKTYEQYF.

This clonotype was counted many times. The chain carries TRBV24-1 and TRBJ2-5; D might be TRBD1 (6 bases). The V end lost 4 bases, the J end lost 1 base, and 12 bases lay between the germline ends. Germline loops: CDR1 KGHDR, CDR2 SFDVKD. This CDR3 has 15 amino acids. Here the CDR3 reads CATSEVDSFQETQYF. The CDR3 DNA sequence: TGTGCCACCAGTGAAGTGGACAGTTTCCAAGAGACCCAGTACTTC.

The V and J genes are TRBV6-1 and TRBJ2-4; the match to TRBD1 covers 8 bases. The J segment lost 2 bases and the V segment lost 8 bases, leaving 14 bases of the junction unmatched. The CDR3 is made up of 17 amino acids. Germline CDR1 and CDR2: MNHNS and SASEGT. CDR3 protein: CASFRTGKLETKNIQYF. The CDR3 DNA is TGTGCCAGCTTTCGGACAGGGAAATTGGAAACCAAAAACATTCAGTACTTC.

This clonotype was recorded many times. The V gene is TRBV29-1, the J gene TRBJ1-2; 7 nucleotides agree with TRBD1. V lost 8 bases, J lost 0 bases, and 3 bases stayed unmatched. Germline-derived CDR1 and CDR2 are SQVTM and ANQGSEA. The CDR3 has 12 amino acids. As DNA, the CDR3 is TGCAGCTTCGGGACAGCTAACTATGGCTACACCTTC. Its protein is CSFGTANYGYTF.

The chain joins TRBV12-3 or TRBV12-4 to TRBJ1-1; D ambiguous. Trimming left V 5 bases short and J 8 bases short, with 15 bases between. This CDR3 has 13 residues. For the CDR3, the DNA is TGTGCCAGCAGTAGGTTGGCAGGAGGGGAAGCTTTCTTT. Amino acid sequence: CASSRLAGGEAFF.

The J gene is TRBJ2-7, the V gene TRBV7-2; no clear D. V was shortened by 1 base and J by 3 bases, with 10 bases between the two germline ends. CDR3 length: 14 amino acids. Germline assignment: CDR1 SGHTA and CDR2 FQGNSA. The CDR3, as DNA: TGTGCCAGCAGCTTAGGAGGAAAGGTCTACGAGCAGTACTTC. This translates into CASSLGGKVYEQYF.

This clonotype was picked up many times. The chain recombines TRBV25-1 with TRBJ2-5; 8 nucleotides match TRBD1. In germline, CDR1 is MGHDK, CDR2 SYGVNS. This CDR3 region has 14 residues. The junction had 6 bases not matched to a gene; V was cut back by 5 bases and J by 4 bases. The DNA for the CDR3 is TGTGCCAGCAGTAGACAGGGGATGTCAGAGACCCAGTACTTC. Encoded protein: CASSRQGMSETQYF.

This clonotype was seen a few times. The gene calls are TRBV12-3 or TRBV12-4 and TRBJ1-2; a weak D match, TRBD1 (5 bases). The V gene lost 5 bases and the J gene lost 6 bases, with 10 bases spanning the gap. This CDR3 contains 12 residues. The CDR3 DNA reads as TGTGCCAGCAGTGGACACTGGCATGGCTACACCTTC. It encodes CASSGHWHGYTF.

The V gene is TRBV5-1, the J gene TRBJ2-7, with a weak D call TRBD1 (6 bases). Germline lookup yields CDR1 SGHRS and CDR2 YFSETQ. Between the trimmed V and J ends, which lost 6 bases and 0 bases, there was a span of 16 bases. The CDR3 totals 15 residues. CDR3 loop: CASNVGAANSYEQYF. The CDR3 nucleotides are TGCGCCAGCAACGTGGGGGCAGCCAACTCCTACGAGCAGTACTTC.

This clonotype was observed many times. The chain links TRBV28 to TRBJ1-1; tentative D call: TRBD1 (5 bases). Trimming pared 7 bases from V and 12 bases from J, leaving 15 bases between. In germline, CDR1 is MDHEN, CDR2 SYDVKM. The CDR3 sequence is 11 residues long. The CDR3 coding sequence is TGTGCCAGCAAAGCGGGGGGTTCCCCTTTCTTT. Protein product: CASKAGGSPFF.

There are many counts of this clonotype. This chain joins TRBV6-5 and TRBJ2-7; TRBD2 is a possible D gene (5 bases). Between the trimmed V and J ends, which lost 6 bases and 1 base, there was a span of 10 bases. There are 13 residues in the CDR3. The germline gives CDR1 MNHEY, CDR2 SVGAGI. As DNA, the CDR3 is TGTGCCAGCAGCTACGGGAATTCCTACGAGCAGTACTTC. This translates into CASSYGNSYEQYF.

This clonotype was seen at least ten times. The chain is built from TRBV20-1 and TRBJ2-4; D unclear. The CDR3 totals 15 residues. Between the trimmed V and J ends, which lost 6 bases and 1 base, there was a span of 16 bases. Germline V lookup: CDR1 DFQATT, CDR2 SNEGSKA (reference sequence). The CDR3 is CSAIRTDGAKNIQYF. The DNA of the CDR3 is TGCAGTGCCATCCGGACGGATGGGGCCAAAAACATTCAGTACTTC.

In this sample, this clonotype turned up many times. The V call is TRBV15, the J call TRBJ1-1; 9 bases are shared with TRBD1. CDR3 length equals 14 residues. Germline CDR1 LNHNV, CDR2 YYDKDF (reference sequence). V lost 9 bases, J lost 1 base, and 6 bases stayed unmatched. In DNA form, the CDR3 reads TGTGCCACGAGGGACAGGGAGGCGAACACTGAAGCTTTCTTT. Translating it yields CATRDREANTEAFF.

Ten or more counts support this clonotype. This chain links TRBV12-3 or TRBV12-4 with TRBJ1-3; D may be TRBD1 (6 bases). The CDR3 contains 15 residues. Trimming took 6 bases from V and 4 from J, leaving 16 bases between them. Here the CDR3 reads CASRYRDTPGNTIYF. As DNA, the CDR3 is TGTGCCAGCAGATACCGGGACACTCCGGGAAACACCATATATTTT.